One and the same sample provided the 2 T cell receptor beta chains below, sequenced in a study of OX40 agonist ivuxolimab in advanced cancers. The protocol was immunoSEQ multiplex PCR, while the TCRdb copy is restricted to in-frame clones and leaves out a portion. The sample includes around 18,000 clones, around 91% of them seen just once. Material: CD4+ or CD8+ T cells sorted from blood, obtained in a trial of the OX40 agonist ivuxolimab. The receptors come from an adult with an advanced solid tumor such as melanoma, head and neck, liver or kidney cancer.

The chain carries TRBV7-8 and TRBJ1-5; D is uncertain. The CDR3 spans 17 residues. The V end was cut by 2 bases, the J end by 0 bases, with 14 bases between. The germline gives CDR1 SGHVS, CDR2 FQNEAQ. The CDR3 here is CASSLFFRGYSNQPQHF. DNA of the CDR3: TGTGCCAGCAGCTTATTTTTTCGAGGGTATAGCAATCAGCCCCAGCATTTT. The variable domain in full, with the rest retrieved from reference TRBV7-8 and TRBJ1-5, is GAGVSQSPRYKVAKRGQDVALRCDPISGHVSLFWYQQALGQGPEFLTYFQNEAQLDKSGLPSDRFFAERPEGSVSTLKIQRTQQEDSAVYLCASSLFFRGYSNQPQHFGDGTRLSIL.

The gene calls are TRBV19 and TRBJ1-3; 8 nucleotides align to TRBD1. Germline V gene lookup returns CDR1 LNHDA and CDR2 SQIVND (reference sequence). The CDR3 runs 14 residues. Trimming cost V 6 bases and J 1 base; bases outside gene matches: 2. The CDR3 DNA reads as TGTGCCAGTAGGACAGGGGTTTCTGGAAACACCATATATTTT. Translating it yields CASRTGVSGNTIYF.